The 32 T cell receptor beta chains below were found in one sample sequenced in a study of cytomegalovirus exposure and HLA in healthy donors. The PCR had 60 Vbeta and 13 Jbeta primers. TCRdb's table, derived via immunoSEQ multiplex PCR, lists solely in-frame clones and lacks some. The table shows fewer than 200,000 clones, with roughly 79% occurring only once. Material for sequencing was PBMCs. These receptors were obtained from a male donor in good health and CMV-seropositive.

The chain has TRBV11-2 and TRBJ1-2; 10 positions match TRBD1. From germline, CDR1 is SGHAT and CDR2 FQNNGV. With 0 bases clipped from V and 6 bases from J, the junction kept 16 bases outside the gene matches. CDR3 length equals 19 residues. In DNA form, the CDR3 reads TGTGCCAGCAGCTTAGACCTCCTCGGGCGGTCCGGGACAGGGGATGGCTACACCTTC. It yields the protein CASSLDLLGRSGTGDGYTF.

The rearrangement links TRBV5-4 to TRBJ2-1; 11 positions match TRBD2. Trimming took 1 base from V and 1 from J; bases not matched to a gene: 4. The germline V gene has CDR1 SGHNT and CDR2 YYREEE (reference sequence). The CDR3 covers 17 residues. CDR3 in amino acids: CASSLLLAGASYNEQFF. The CDR3 nucleotides read TGTGCCAGCAGCTTGTTACTAGCGGGGGCGTCCTACAATGAGCAGTTCTTC.

V is TRBV19 and J is TRBJ1-2, with a tentative D call TRBD1 (5 bases). This CDR3 contains 12 residues. Trimming left V 5 bases short and J 7 bases short, with 11 bases between. Germline V gene data show CDR1 as LNHDA and CDR2 as SQIVND (reference sequence). As DNA, the CDR3 is TGTGCCAGTAGTCCCCGGGGGTCTGGCTACACCTTC. Translation gives CASSPRGSGYTF.

This clone was seen a few times. The rearrangement joins TRBV29-1 to TRBJ1-1; weak D call: TRBD1 (6 bases). Trimming removed 6 bases from V and 6 bases from J, with 20 bases in between. Per the germline V gene, CDR1 is SQVTM and CDR2 is ANQGSEA. The CDR3 covers 14 residues. The CDR3, as DNA: TGCAGCGTCGGCGTGGGGGCAGTGAGCGCTGAAGCTTTCTTT. Translation: CSVGVGAVSAEAFF. Drawing the rest from reference TRBV29-1 and TRBJ1-1, the complete variable domain is SAVISQKPSRDICQRGTSLTIQCQVDSQVTMMFWYRQQPGQSLTLIATANQGSEATYESGFVIDKFPISRPNLTFSTLTVSNMSPEDSSIYLCSVGVGAVSAEAFFGQGTRLTVV.

CDR3 region: CASSDRGTNEQYF. The CDR3 bases are TGTGCCAGCAGCGACAGGGGAACGAACGAGCAGTACTTC. The J gene is TRBJ2-7, the V gene TRBV11-1; 8 bases are a match to TRBD1. This CDR3 region has 13 residues. The germline V gene has CDR1 SGHAT and CDR2 FQDESV (reference sequence). Trimming took 5 bases from V and 5 from J; bases not matched to a gene: 5.

V and J are TRBV15 and TRBJ1-4; D remains ambiguous. This CDR3 has 13 residues. With 7 bases removed from V and 5 bases from J, the gap between germline ends came to 11 bases. Germline V CDR1 and CDR2: LNHNV, YYDKDF (reference sequence). For the CDR3, the DNA is TGTGCCACCACTTCTTGGAGGAATGAAAAACTGTTTTTT. Encoded protein: CATTSWRNEKLFF.

V and J are TRBV6-5 and TRBJ2-2; D uncertain. Germline loops: CDR1 MNHEY, CDR2 SVGAGI. The ends were cut back, 2 bases at V and 2 bases at J, with 6 bases in the middle. The CDR3 is 14 amino acids. CDR3 coding DNA: TGTGCCAGCAGTTACGACTTTAACACCGGGGAGCTGTTTTTT. This sequence encodes CASSYDFNTGELFF.

Concerning this clone itself: Other DNA sequences from this sample encode an identical CDR3 as well. The chain uses TRBV2 and TRBJ1-6; 9 nucleotides line up with TRBD1. Germline V gene lookup returns CDR1 SNHLY and CDR2 FYNNEI. The CDR3 is made up of 14 amino acids. The V gene end was trimmed by 6 bases and the J gene end by 7 bases; junction bases not matched to a gene: 4. Here the CDR3 DNA reads TGTGCCAGCAGAGGAGGACAGGGGAATTCACCCCTCCACTTT. Translating it yields CASRGGQGNSPLHF.

V usage is TRBV9 and J usage is TRBJ2-1, with D possibly matching TRBD1 (6 bases). V lost 7 bases and J lost 13, with 15 bases in between. Germline V gene data show CDR1 as SGDLS and CDR2 as YYNGEE. This CDR3 spans 11 amino acids. The CDR3: CASGGEETQFF. The CDR3 DNA follows: TGTGCCAGCGGGGGCGAGGAGACCCAGTTCTTC.

The chain links TRBV4-3 to TRBJ2-1; maybe TRBD2 (6 bases). V lost 3 bases to trimming and J lost 8 bases, with 17 bases between them. The CDR3 contains 15 residues. Germline loops: CDR1 LGHNA, CDR2 YSLEER. CDR3 bases: TGCGCCAGCAGCCACGGACCCACGGGGGTCCATGAGCAGTTCTTC. Amino acid sequence: CASSHGPTGVHEQFF.

The chain couples TRBV19 to TRBJ2-2, with TRBD2 as a possible D gene (6 bases). CDR1 LNHDA and CDR2 SQIVND come from the germline V gene (reference sequence). Trimming left V 7 bases short and J 4 bases short, with 10 bases between. The CDR3 is 13 amino acids. The CDR3 DNA is TGTGCCAGTACCTCGGAGGGCACCGGGGAGCTGTTTTTT. This sequence encodes CASTSEGTGELFF. The full variable domain, completed using reference TRBV19 and TRBJ2-2, is DGGITQSPKYLFRKEGQNVTLSCEQNLNHDAMYWYRQDPGQGLRLIYYSQIVNDFQKGDIAEGYSVSREKKESFPLTVTSAQKNPTAFYLCASTSEGTGELFFGEGSRLTVL.

The V and J genes are TRBV30 and TRBJ1-4; unclear D gene. CDR1 GTSNPN and CDR2 SVGIG come from the germline V gene (reference sequence). V was shortened by 2 bases and J by 7 bases, with 20 bases between the two germline ends. The CDR3 spans 16 residues. The DNA of the CDR3 is TGTGCCTGGAGTTATTCCCCCGTAAAATTGTTTGAAAAACTGTTTTTT. Amino acids: CAWSYSPVKLFEKLFF.

This chain uses TRBV7-2 with TRBJ1-2; no clear D. CDR3 length: 14 amino acids. The V end was cut by 3 bases, the J end by 4 bases, with 12 bases between. Per germline, CDR1 SGHTA and CDR2 FQGNSA. CDR3 coding DNA: TGTGCCAGCAGCTTTGCCGGGATACCCTATGGCTACACCTTC. The encoded protein is CASSFAGIPYGYTF. Combining the CDR3 with reference TRBV7-2 and TRBJ1-2 gives the whole variable domain GAGVSQSPSNKVTEKGKDVELRCDPISGHTALYWYRQSLGQGLEFLIYFQGNSAPDKSGLPSDRFSAERTGGSVSTLTIQRTQQEDSAVYLCASSFAGIPYGYTFGSGTRLTVV.

This clone has a handful of counts. The chain combines TRBV4-2 with TRBJ2-1, with TRBD1 matching 9 bases. From germline, CDR1 is LGHNA and CDR2 YNFKEQ. V gave up 4 bases and J gave up 7 bases; unmatched junction bases: 11. The CDR3 runs 16 residues. The chain's CDR3 is CASSPEGGQGFNEQFF. CDR3 in DNA: TGTGCCAGCAGCCCAGAAGGCGGACAGGGGTTTAATGAGCAGTTCTTC.

The chain recombines TRBV5-4 with TRBJ2-5; the D gene is possibly TRBD2 (6 bases). Deletions cut 0 bases from V and 2 bases from J, with 14 bases between. The germline V gene encodes CDR1 SGHNT and CDR2 YYREEE (reference sequence). The CDR3 length is 16 residues. CDR3 in amino acids: CASSLAPGRGQETQYF. The CDR3 bases are TGTGCCAGCAGCTTGGCCCCAGGCCGGGGGCAAGAGACCCAGTACTTC.

V and J are TRBV25-1 and TRBJ2-2; TRBD2 might be the D (5 bases). This CDR3 spans 16 amino acids. Trimming stripped 9 bases from V and 1 base from J, with 18 bases between. Germline lookup yields CDR1 MGHDK and CDR2 SYGVNS. In nucleotides, the CDR3 is TGTGCCAGTACACAGCGGCGACAAAAGAACACCGGGGAGCTGTTTTTT. This encodes CASTQRRQKNTGELFF. The variable domain in full, with the rest retrieved from reference TRBV25-1 and TRBJ2-2, is EADIYQTPRYLVIGTGKKITLECSQTMGHDKMYWYQQDPGMELHLIHYSYGVNSTEKGDLSSESTVSRIRTEHFPLTLESARPSHTSQYLCASTQRRQKNTGELFFGEGSRLTVL.

The rearrangement uses TRBV5-6 and TRBJ1-2; 7 bases map to TRBD1. This CDR3 region has 13 residues. Germline trimming cut 3 bases from V and 5 bases from J; bases unmatched to any gene: 4. Germline CDR1 SGHDT, CDR2 YYEEEE. For the CDR3, the DNA is TGTGCCAGCAGCTCCACAGGGGAATATGGCTACACCTTC. Translated: CASSSTGEYGYTF.

The rearrangement links TRBV11-1 to TRBJ2-7; maybe TRBD1 (6 bases). The CDR3 has 12 amino acids. Germline V gene sequence: CDR1 SGHAT, CDR2 FQDESV (reference sequence). V dropped 5 bases and J dropped 5 bases, with 10 bases sitting between them. The DNA for the CDR3 is TGTGCCAGCAGCCCAAACAGGGACGAGCAGTACTTC. Its protein product is CASSPNRDEQYF.

This clone was found a few times. The rearrangement uses TRBV2 and TRBJ2-7; 11 bases are a match to TRBD2. CDR1 SNHLY and CDR2 FYNNEI come from the germline V gene. The V and J ends lost 6 bases and 7 bases, in that order; junction bases with no gene match: 5. The CDR3 is made up of 13 amino acids. CDR3 region: CASRLAGAGEQYF. CDR3 in DNA: TGTGCCAGCAGACTAGCGGGGGCGGGTGAGCAGTACTTC.

V usage is TRBV5-4 and J usage is TRBJ1-4; possibly TRBD1 for D (5 bases). Between the trimmed V and J ends, which lost 0 bases and 7 bases, there was a span of 10 bases. Germline V gene lookup returns CDR1 SGHNT and CDR2 YYREEE (reference sequence). The CDR3 loop spans 14 amino acids. The CDR3 loop reads CASSLGRAAEKLFF. CDR3 DNA: TGTGCCAGCAGCTTGGGCAGGGCGGCTGAAAAACTGTTTTTT. The whole variable domain, filled in from reference TRBV5-4 and TRBJ1-4, reads ETGVTQSPTHLIKTRGQQVTLRCSSQSGHNTVSWYQQALGQGPQFIFQYYREEENGRGNFPPRFSGLQFPNYSSELNVNALELDDSALYLCASSLGRAAEKLFFGSGTQLSVL.

This clone showed up just a few times. The rearrangement joins TRBV6-1 to TRBJ2-2; 7 positions match TRBD1. In germline, CDR1 is MNHNS, CDR2 SASEGT. The CDR3 runs to 15 residues. Trimming cost V 10 bases and J 5 bases; bases outside gene matches: 13. The CDR3 coding sequence is TGTGCCACCAACCAGCTCACAGGGGAAACCGGGGAGCTGTTTTTT. Protein sequence: CATNQLTGETGELFF.

The chain is built from TRBV4-1 and TRBJ1-5; D gene uncertain. Germline V gives CDR1 MGHRA, CDR2 YSYEKL. The CDR3 loop spans 13 amino acids. Trimming cost V 4 bases and J 5 bases, with 9 bases left between them. This CDR3 reads CASSLEGDQPQHF. The CDR3 coding sequence is TGCGCCAGCAGCCTCGAGGGAGATCAGCCCCAGCATTTT.

This clone was recorded only once. The genes are TRBV30 and TRBJ1-6; 8 bases match TRBD1. The V gene's germline CDR1 is GTSNPN and CDR2 SVGIG (reference sequence). This CDR3 is built from 14 residues. The V gene end was trimmed by 3 bases and the J gene end by 10 bases; junction bases not matched to a gene: 8. Written as DNA, the CDR3 is TGTGCCTGGAGCGACTGGACAGGGAACTCACCCCTCCACTTT. It yields the protein CAWSDWTGNSPLHF.

The CDR3 region is CAWSKGKGYTF. CDR3 sequence (DNA): TGTGCCTGGAGTAAGGGGAAAGGCTACACCTTC. The V and J genes are TRBV30 and TRBJ1-2; TRBD1 might be the D (5 bases). There are 11 residues in the CDR3. CDR1 GTSNPN and CDR2 SVGIG come from the germline V gene (reference sequence). Trimming took off 2 bases at V and 8 bases at J, with 9 bases between the two ends. The variable domain in full, with the rest retrieved from reference TRBV30 and TRBJ1-2, is SQTIHQWPATLVQPVGSPLSLECTVEGTSNPNLYWYRQAAGRGLQLLFYSVGIGQISSEVPQNLSASRPQDRQFILSSKKLLLSDSGFYLCAWSKGKGYTFGSGTRLTVV.

The chain carries TRBV7-9 and TRBJ2-3; D remains ambiguous. The V and J ends lost 0 bases and 2 bases respectively, with 15 bases between them. Germline lookup yields CDR1 SEHNR and CDR2 FQNEAQ (reference sequence). The CDR3 extends over 17 amino acids. CDR3: CASSLAPGRGPTDTQYF. As DNA, the CDR3 is TGTGCCAGCAGCTTAGCCCCCGGTAGAGGCCCCACAGATACGCAGTATTTT.

This chain uses TRBV11-2 with TRBJ2-3; perhaps TRBD2 as D (5 bases). The CDR3 sequence is 14 residues long. V was clipped by 1 base and J by 3 bases, with 8 bases between them. CDR1 is SGHAT, CDR2 FQNNGV, per germline. CDR3 protein: CASSLGRKTDTQYF. As DNA, the CDR3 is TGTGCCAGCAGCTTAGGGAGGAAAACAGATACGCAGTATTTT.

CDR3 sequence reads: CASSKNFSVTSGRACEQYF. CDR3 sequence (DNA): TGCGCCAGCAGCAAAAACTTTTCGGTTACTAGCGGGAGGGCCTGCGAGCAGTACTTC. The chain employs TRBV5-1 and TRBJ2-7; 13 bases map to TRBD2. Per the germline V gene, CDR1 is SGHRS and CDR2 is YFSETQ. The CDR3 covers 19 residues. J gave up 6 bases and V 4 bases, and 19 bases lay outside the gene matches.

This clone was seen only a few times. The J gene is TRBJ1-2, the V gene TRBV4-1; the D gene is possibly TRBD1 (5 bases). Germline assignment: CDR1 MGHRA and CDR2 YSYEKL. The CDR3 consists of 17 residues. Trimming removed 1 base from V and 3 bases from J, with 18 bases in between. In DNA form, the CDR3 reads TGCGCCAGCAGCCAAGTTAGGAAGGGCAGGGAGGACTATGGCTACACCTTC. This encodes CASSQVRKGREDYGYTF.

This chain connects TRBV15 to TRBJ1-1; maybe TRBD1 (5 bases). V shed 5 bases and J shed 6 bases, with 22 bases lying between them. The CDR3 sequence is 16 residues long. Germline-derived CDR1 and CDR2 are LNHNV and YYDKDF (reference sequence). CDR3 region: CATSARKLGVGSEAFF. The CDR3 nucleotides read TGTGCCACCAGCGCCCGAAAATTAGGGGTCGGTTCTGAAGCTTTCTTT.

This clone was detected only once. J is TRBJ2-7 and V is TRBV7-8; D uncertain. Germline assignment: CDR1 SGHVS and CDR2 FQNEAQ. The CDR3 has 15 residues. V was trimmed by 4 bases and J by 1 base, leaving 14 bases between them. CDR3 DNA sequence: TGTGCCAGCAGCTCCGCCCGGGTCCTTTCCTACGAGCAGTACTTC. The encoded protein is CASSSARVLSYEQYF. Based on the CDR3 plus reference TRBV7-8 and TRBJ2-7, the full variable domain is GAGVSQSPRYKVAKRGQDVALRCDPISGHVSLFWYQQALGQGPEFLTYFQNEAQLDKSGLPSDRFFAERPEGSVSTLKIQRTQQEDSAVYLCASSSARVLSYEQYFGPGTRLTVT.

V gene TRBV4-3 combines with J gene TRBJ2-3, with 12 bases fitting TRBD2. Unmatched junction bases numbered 7, after V lost 5 bases and J lost 4 bases. From germline, CDR1 is LGHNA and CDR2 YSLEER. The CDR3 length is 16 residues. The CDR3 loop is CASSGRLAGVPDTQYF. The DNA of the CDR3 is TGCGCCAGCAGCGGGAGACTAGCGGGGGTCCCAGATACGCAGTATTTT.

The chain employs TRBV28 and TRBJ2-1, with 8 bases identical to TRBD1. The CDR3 is 13 amino acids. CDR1 is MDHEN and CDR2 is SYDVKM in the germline V gene. V lost 5 bases and J lost 10; bases outside the gene matches: 7. The CDR3 bases are TGTGCCAGCAGTGTACCACAGGGGGGCGAGCAGTTCTTC. Translation: CASSVPQGGEQFF.